The following is a TCR beta chain sequence with its context. Antigen specificity is unknown. The V gene's germline CDR1 is PRHDT and CDR2 FYEKMQ (reference sequence). V lost 1 base and J 10 bases, leaving 19 bases between the germline ends. This CDR3 is built from 15 residues. CD45RO-negative CD8 cells positively selected for CCR7 made up the naive population, which excluded terminally differentiated effector memory CD45RA+ cells. Only Caucasian adults living in Nashville, Tennessee served as donors. This entry belongs to a study of shared clonotypes between healthy human individuals. Study-wide findings and caveats: About 5% was the fraction of naive CD4 clonotypes found shared across four donors.

The authors distributed each subset's genomic DNA evenly over several immunoSEQ plates. Sorted-subset replicate PCRs used 200 ng DNA, about 30,000 T cell genomes. Generated by immunoSEQ multiplex PCR, the TCRdb table keeps only in-frame clones and is missing some. Of approximately 2,200,000 clones in the sample, under 95% are singletons; the top ten hold 1.5% to 2%. The sequence was obtained from a young man in good health. Some clones in this sample may be carry-over from other donors' samples. The chain has TRBV13 and TRBJ1-1; no definite D call. The sequenced sample consisted of naive CD8+ T cells from PBMCs. The CDR3: CASSLVSGPELGAFF. CDR3 bases: TGTGCCAGCAGCTTAGTATCCGGGCCGGAGTTAGGAGCTTTCTTT.